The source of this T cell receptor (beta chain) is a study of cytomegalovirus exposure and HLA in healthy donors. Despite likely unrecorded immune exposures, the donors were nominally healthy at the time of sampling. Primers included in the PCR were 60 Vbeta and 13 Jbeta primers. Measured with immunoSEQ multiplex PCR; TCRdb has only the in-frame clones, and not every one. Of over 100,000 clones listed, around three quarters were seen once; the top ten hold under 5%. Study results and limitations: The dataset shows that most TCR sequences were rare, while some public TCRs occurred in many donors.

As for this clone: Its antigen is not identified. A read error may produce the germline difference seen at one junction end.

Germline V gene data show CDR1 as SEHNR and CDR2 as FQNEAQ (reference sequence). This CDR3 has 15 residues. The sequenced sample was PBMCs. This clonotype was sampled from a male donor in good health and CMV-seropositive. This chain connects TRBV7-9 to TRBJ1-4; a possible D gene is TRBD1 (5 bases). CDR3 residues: CSSSSPGRGGEKLFF. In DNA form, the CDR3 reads TGTTCCAGCAGCTCTCCGGGGAGGGGAGGGGAAAAACTGTTTTTT.